This T cell receptor beta chain is from a study of patients and donors after allogeneic stem cell transplantation. MiXCR was run by TCRdb on the RT-PCR reads, yielding one entry per CDR3 protein. Among about 74,000 distinct CDR3 sequences listed, approximately 26% were seen once. This clonotype turned up a few times. CDR3 length: 15 residues. The J segment lost 0 bases and the V segment lost 1 base, leaving 1 base of the junction unmatched. The chain employs TRBV12-3 or TRBV12-4 and TRBJ2-7; the match to TRBD1 covers 9 bases. This clonotype was obtained from a human donor who was either an allogeneic HSCT recipient or a stem cell or donor lymphocyte infusion donor (not recorded which). It is not recorded whose cells these are; they may come from a transplant donor. The source material was blood, either unsorted or a sorted T cell fraction (not recorded which). The CDR3 DNA is TGTGCCAGCAGTTTAGTGGGACAGGGCTCCTACGAGCAGTACTTC. Its translation is CASSLVGQGSYEQYF.